The 31 T cell receptor beta chains reported below all come from one sample, sequenced in a study of T cell responses to AZD1222 COVID-19 vaccine. The method was immunoSEQ multiplex PCR; TCRdb's version includes in-frame clones alone and lacks a portion of them. The table lists around 94,000 clones, around nine tenths of them singletons. This specimen consisted of peripheral blood, obtained on day 0 of AZD1222 vaccination. The receptors originated from an adult in good health.

This clone was detected only once. CDR3 region: CASSGTGGRNEKLFF. The CDR3, as DNA: TGTGCCAGCAGCGGGACAGGGGGCAGAAATGAAAAACTGTTTTTT. V is TRBV2 and J is TRBJ1-4; the match to TRBD1 covers 12 bases. Germline assignment: CDR1 SNHLY and CDR2 FYNNEI. The CDR3 runs 15 residues. J gave up 5 bases and V 6 bases, and 4 bases lay outside the gene matches.

This chain uses TRBV5-3 with TRBJ1-6; 8 nucleotides match TRBD1. TRBV5-3 qualifies as an ORF whose function is uncertain. The CDR3 has 15 residues. V was pared by 5 bases and J by 1 base, with 2 bases of the junction left unmatched. In nucleotides, the CDR3 is TGTGCCAGAAGGGGGACAGGATCCTATAATTCACCCCTCCACTTT. Protein sequence: CARRGTGSYNSPLHF.

J is TRBJ2-3 and V is TRBV7-2; 9 bases map to TRBD2. The length of the CDR3 is 15 residues. The junction had 6 bases not matched to a gene; V was cut back by 2 bases and J by 6 bases. Germline loops: CDR1 SGHTA, CDR2 FQGNSA. The CDR3: CASSLPTSGWDTQYF. The CDR3, as DNA: TGTGCCAGCAGCTTACCAACTAGCGGGTGGGATACGCAGTATTTT.

This clone appeared a single time. The chain joins TRBV12-3 or TRBV12-4 to TRBJ2-2, with D hard to call. Trimming pared 6 bases from V and 6 bases from J, leaving 8 bases between. This CDR3 contains 12 residues. CDR3 loop: CASRLSAGELFF. DNA of the CDR3: TGTGCCAGCAGACTAAGTGCCGGGGAGCTGTTTTTT.

This rearrangement joins TRBV7-3 to TRBJ2-2; D perhaps matches TRBD1 (6 bases). The CDR3 consists of 16 residues. CDR1 and CDR2 (germline): SGHTA, FQGTGA. Trimming pared 0 bases from V and 6 bases from J, leaving 14 bases between. The CDR3 reads CASSLTGALLSGELFF. In DNA form, the CDR3 reads TGTGCCAGCAGCTTAACGGGGGCCCTCCTCTCCGGGGAGCTGTTTTTT.

V is TRBV18 and J is TRBJ1-5; no clear D. V gave up 2 bases and J gave up 3 bases, with 8 bases separating them. The CDR3 length is 14 residues. The V gene's germline CDR1 is KGHSH and CDR2 LQKENI. The CDR3 nucleotides are TGTGCCAGCTCACCAATCGGGGTCAATCAGCCCCAGCATTTT. It specifies CASSPIGVNQPQHF.

The J gene is TRBJ2-3, the V gene TRBV5-1, with a tentative D call TRBD2 (6 bases). There are 13 residues in the CDR3. Trimming left V 7 bases short and J 6 bases short, with 15 bases between. CDR1 is SGHRS and CDR2 is YFSETQ in the germline V gene. Written as DNA, the CDR3 is TGCGCCAGCGGCCGCGGGGCATCGGATACGCAGTATTTT. Its protein is CASGRGASDTQYF.

This clone was picked up a small number of times. The chain recombines TRBV6-5 with TRBJ1-1; D may be TRBD1 (5 bases). CDR1 MNHEY and CDR2 SVGAGI come from the germline V gene. The ends were cut back, 5 bases at V and 4 bases at J, with 11 bases in the middle. This CDR3 has 13 amino acids. The CDR3, as DNA: TGTGCCAGCAGTCGAGGGGAGGGCACTGAAGCTTTCTTT. Residues: CASSRGEGTEAFF.

DNA for the CDR3: TGTGCCAGTAGTTGGGGACAGCGCAATCAGCCCCAGCATTTT. It is translated as CASSWGQRNQPQHF. The rearrangement uses TRBV19 and TRBJ1-5; TRBD1 agrees at 7 bases. The CDR3 extends over 14 amino acids. V lost 5 bases to trimming and J lost 2 bases; unmatched junction nucleotides: 3. Germline CDR1 reads LNHDA; CDR2 reads SQIVND (reference sequence). The variable domain in full, with the rest retrieved from reference TRBV19 and TRBJ1-5, is DGGITQSPKYLFRKEGQNVTLSCEQNLNHDAMYWYRQDPGQGLRLIYYSQIVNDFQKGDIAEGYSVSREKKESFPLTVTSAQKNPTAFYLCASSWGQRNQPQHFGDGTRLSIL.

This chain connects TRBV11-2 to TRBJ1-3; TRBD1 is a possible D gene (5 bases). V was cut by 3 bases and J by 3 bases, with 9 bases left in between. The CDR3 contains 14 residues. Per the germline V gene, CDR1 is SGHAT and CDR2 is FQNNGV. CDR3 DNA: TGTGCCAGCAGCTTTTTTAGGGGTGGAAACACCATATATTTT. It is translated as CASSFFRGGNTIYF.

The chain carries TRBV6-2 or TRBV6-3 and TRBJ2-7, with TRBD1 matching 11 bases. Germline CDR1 is MNHEY and CDR2 is SVGEGT. CDR3 length: 15 residues. The ends lost 6 bases at V and 5 bases at J; junction bases unmatched: 9. The CDR3 reads CASSSYGQGADEQYF. CDR3 coding DNA: TGTGCCAGCAGCAGTTACGGACAGGGGGCCGACGAGCAGTACTTC.

The chain links TRBV29-1 to TRBJ1-5; D remains ambiguous. Germline CDR1 reads SQVTM; CDR2 reads ANQGSEA. V lost 3 bases and J 7 bases, leaving 16 bases between the germline ends. The CDR3 length is 14 residues. For the CDR3, the DNA is TGCAGCGTTGAGGGCAGAGGACCCGGACAGCCCCAGCATTTT. Protein sequence: CSVEGRGPGQPQHF.

The rearrangement links TRBV7-2 to TRBJ1-1, with 7 bases lining up with TRBD1. After removal of 6 bases from V and 0 bases from J, the junction contained 7 bases not matched to a gene. The CDR3 is 15 residues long. CDR1 SGHTA and CDR2 FQGNSA come from the germline V gene. The CDR3 is CASRTPDRLNTEAFF. CDR3 in DNA: TGTGCCAGCAGGACCCCGGACAGGCTGAACACTGAAGCTTTCTTT.

This rearrangement joins TRBV18 to TRBJ1-1; D gene uncertain. The CDR3 consists of 12 residues. In germline, CDR1 is KGHSH, CDR2 LQKENI. The ends were cut back, 4 bases at V and 4 bases at J, with 7 bases in the middle. This CDR3 reads CASSQDPTEAFF. The CDR3 DNA is TGTGCCAGCTCACAGGACCCCACTGAAGCTTTCTTT.

The V call is TRBV5-1, the J call TRBJ2-1, with D tentatively TRBD2 (6 bases). The V gene lost 5 bases and the J gene lost 2 bases, with 14 bases spanning the gap. The CDR3 spans 15 residues. Germline loops: CDR1 SGHRS, CDR2 YFSETQ. CDR3 DNA sequence: TGCGCCAGCAGGCCCCTAGCGAACACCTACAATGAGCAGTTCTTC. Its protein is CASRPLANTYNEQFF. Full variable domain (outside the CDR3, taken from reference TRBV5-1 and TRBJ2-1): KAGVTQTPRYLIKTRGQQVTLSCSPISGHRSVSWYQQTPGQGLQFLFEYFSETQRNKGNFPGRFSGRQFSNSRSEMNVSTLELGDSALYLCASRPLANTYNEQFFGPGTRLTVL.

The J gene is TRBJ2-3, the V gene TRBV13; TRBD1 aligns across 9 bases. There are 15 residues in the CDR3. V shed 3 bases and J 4 bases; nucleotides not matched to a gene: 5. CDR1 and CDR2 (germline): PRHDT, FYEKMQ (reference sequence). The CDR3 sequence is CASSFRGTGSDTQYF. CDR3 DNA: TGTGCCAGCAGCTTCCGCGGGACAGGGTCAGATACGCAGTATTTT.

V and J are TRBV5-1 and TRBJ2-1, with D uncertain. Per the germline V gene, CDR1 is SGHRS and CDR2 is YFSETQ. This CDR3 comprises 14 residues. Trimming removed 0 bases from V and 0 bases from J, with 4 bases in between. In DNA, the CDR3 is TGCGCCAGCAGCTTGGGGGGCTCCTACAATGAGCAGTTCTTC. This gives the protein CASSLGGSYNEQFF.

As concerns this clone: The sample holds other DNA sequences that translate to the same CDR3. The chain joins TRBV7-3 to TRBJ2-7; perhaps TRBD1 as D (5 bases). This CDR3 has 13 residues. V was trimmed by 5 bases and J by 1 base, leaving 9 bases between them. Germline values: CDR1 SGHTA, CDR2 FQGTGA. CDR3 coding DNA: TGTGCCAGCAGCCTCGACAGTTCCTACGAGCAGTACTTC. Translating gives CASSLDSSYEQYF.

The CDR3 DNA sequence: TGTGCCAGCAGCGAGGCTGGAAACACCATATATTTT. This sequence encodes CASSEAGNTIYF. This chain connects TRBV2 to TRBJ1-3; D is uncertain. The CDR3 is made up of 12 amino acids. V shed 6 bases and J shed 2 bases, with 5 bases lying between them. Germline lookup yields CDR1 SNHLY and CDR2 FYNNEI. Based on the CDR3 plus reference TRBV2 and TRBJ1-3, the full variable domain is EPEVTQTPSHQVTQMGQEVILRCVPISNHLYFYWYRQILGQKVEFLVSFYNNEISEKSEIFDDQFSVERPDGSNFTLKIRSTKLEDSAMYFCASSEAGNTIYFGEGSWLTVV.

The V gene is TRBV7-3, the J gene TRBJ2-3; 8 bases line up with TRBD2. Germline loops: CDR1 SGHTA, CDR2 FQGTGA. Trimming cost V 4 bases and J 4 bases; bases outside gene matches: 10. The CDR3 consists of 16 residues. This CDR3 reads CASSSTPAGVADTQYF. In nucleotides, the CDR3 is TGTGCCAGCAGCTCCACCCCAGCGGGAGTGGCAGATACGCAGTATTTT.

This clone was seen only a few times. The CDR3 region is CASSLMGSVQETQYF. The CDR3 DNA is TGCGCCAGCAGCCTGATGGGGTCAGTCCAAGAGACCCAGTACTTC. The chain carries TRBV4-3 and TRBJ2-5; D remains ambiguous. CDR3 length: 15 amino acids. Germline assignment: CDR1 LGHNA and CDR2 YSLEER. V was pared by 4 bases and J by 1 base, with 13 bases between.

V gene TRBV5-1 combines with J gene TRBJ1-1; D might be TRBD1 (5 bases). The CDR3 is 13 residues long. The germline gives CDR1 SGHRS, CDR2 YFSETQ. The ends were cut back, 6 bases at V and 1 base at J, with 10 bases in the middle. The CDR3: CASKDTKNTEAFF. The CDR3 DNA sequence: TGCGCCAGCAAGGACACAAAGAACACTGAAGCTTTCTTT.

CDR3 protein: CASSFFEDRKTSGYTEAFF. The CDR3 DNA follows: TGTGCCAGCAGCTTTTTTGAGGACAGGAAGACTTCGGGCTACACTGAAGCTTTCTTT. V usage is TRBV11-2 and J usage is TRBJ1-1; TRBD1 agrees at 7 bases. The CDR3 loop spans 19 amino acids. Germline-derived CDR1 and CDR2 are SGHAT and FQNNGV. V lost 3 bases, J lost 3 bases, and 19 bases stayed unmatched.

The chain joins TRBV19 to TRBJ2-2, with 12 bases fitting TRBD2. V shed 7 bases and J 7 bases; nucleotides not matched to a gene: 22. Germline V gene data show CDR1 as LNHDA and CDR2 as SQIVND (reference sequence). There are 20 residues in the CDR3. CDR3 sequence: CASTVYSHPLASGRVGELFF. Here the CDR3 DNA reads TGTGCCAGTACCGTATATTCCCACCCTCTGGCTAGCGGGAGGGTCGGGGAGCTGTTTTTT.

The chain recombines TRBV9 with TRBJ2-2; 13 nucleotides align to TRBD2. The germline gives CDR1 SGDLS, CDR2 YYNGEE. V lost 4 bases to trimming and J lost 5 bases; unmatched junction nucleotides: 5. The CDR3 runs 16 residues. CDR3 sequence: CASSRSGLAGTGELFF. The CDR3 DNA is TGTGCCAGCAGCCGCTCGGGACTAGCGGGAACCGGGGAGCTGTTTTTT.

The chain recombines TRBV4-2 with TRBJ2-1; either TRBD1 or TRBD2 may supply D (5 bases each). The CDR3 covers 17 residues. Germline V lookup: CDR1 LGHNA, CDR2 YNFKEQ. Trimming removed 1 base from V and 0 bases from J, with 13 bases in between. The CDR3 loop is CASSQVGEGSSYNEQFF. The CDR3 nucleotides read TGTGCCAGCAGCCAAGTAGGAGAGGGGTCCTCCTACAATGAGCAGTTCTTC.

The chain employs TRBV4-2 and TRBJ1-2; D not resolved. The CDR3 contains 15 residues. Germline CDR1 is LGHNA and CDR2 is YNFKEQ. The V end was cut by 0 bases, the J end by 1 base, with 9 bases between. CDR3 DNA: TGTGCCAGCAGCCAAGATAAGGGCTTTAACTATGGCTACACCTTC. This sequence encodes CASSQDKGFNYGYTF.

The table lists this clone with a count of one. This chain joins TRBV7-2 and TRBJ2-7; the D gene is possibly TRBD2 (6 bases). The CDR3 spans 13 residues. Between the trimmed V and J ends, which lost 1 base and 5 bases, there was a span of 9 bases. The V gene's germline CDR1 is SGHTA and CDR2 FQGNSA. The CDR3, as DNA: TGTGCCAGCAGCTTAGGTGGAGGGGACGAGCAGTACTTC. It translates to CASSLGGGDEQYF.

This clone appeared once. The chain has TRBV10-3 and TRBJ1-5; no reliable D call. Trimming took off 0 bases at V and 1 base at J, with 10 bases between the two ends. Germline CDR1 reads ENHRY; CDR2 reads SYGVKD. The CDR3 has 16 amino acids. The CDR3 loop is CAISESPGGSNQPQHF. The CDR3 DNA follows: TGTGCCATCAGTGAGTCACCGGGCGGGAGCAATCAGCCCCAGCATTTT.

CDR3 protein: CASTPTGWAKNIQYF. The CDR3 bases are TGTGCCAGCACCCCGACAGGGTGGGCCAAAAACATTCAGTACTTC. The chain couples TRBV6-5 to TRBJ2-4, with 7 bases lining up with TRBD1. Germline assignment: CDR1 MNHEY and CDR2 SVGAGI. V dropped 7 bases and J dropped 1; count of bases not matched to a gene: 7. This CDR3 has 15 residues.

The chain joins TRBV18 to TRBJ1-2, with D uncertain. Germline V gives CDR1 KGHSH, CDR2 LQKENI. V was clipped by 1 base and J by 2 bases, with 17 bases between them. The CDR3 runs to 17 residues. Here the CDR3 DNA reads TGTGCCAGCTCACCACGTACCCGGGATAGTCAAAACTATGGCTACACCTTC. It encodes CASSPRTRDSQNYGYTF. Complete variable domain (other parts from reference TRBV18 and TRBJ1-2): NAGVMQNPRHLVRRRGQEARLRCSPMKGHSHVYWYRQLPEEGLKFMVYLQKENIIDESGMPKERFSAEFPKEGPSILRIQQVVRGDSAAYFCASSPRTRDSQNYGYTFGSGTRLTVV.